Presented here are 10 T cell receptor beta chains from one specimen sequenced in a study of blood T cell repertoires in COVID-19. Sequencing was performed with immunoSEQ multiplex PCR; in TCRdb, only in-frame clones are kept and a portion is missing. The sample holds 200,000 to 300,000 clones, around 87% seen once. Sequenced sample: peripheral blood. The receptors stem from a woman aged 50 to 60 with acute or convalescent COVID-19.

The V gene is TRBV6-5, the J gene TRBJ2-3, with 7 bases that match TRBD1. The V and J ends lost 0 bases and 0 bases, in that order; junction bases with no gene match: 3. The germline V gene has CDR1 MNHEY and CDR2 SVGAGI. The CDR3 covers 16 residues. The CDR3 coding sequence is TGTGCCAGCAGTTACTCTCCGACAGGGAGCACAGATACGCAGTATTTT. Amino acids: CASSYSPTGSTDTQYF.

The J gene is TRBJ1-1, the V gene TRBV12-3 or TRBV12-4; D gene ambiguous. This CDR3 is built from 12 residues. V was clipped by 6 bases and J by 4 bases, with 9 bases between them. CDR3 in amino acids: CASSRGLTEAFF. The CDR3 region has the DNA TGTGCCAGCAGCCGCGGACTCACTGAAGCTTTCTTT.

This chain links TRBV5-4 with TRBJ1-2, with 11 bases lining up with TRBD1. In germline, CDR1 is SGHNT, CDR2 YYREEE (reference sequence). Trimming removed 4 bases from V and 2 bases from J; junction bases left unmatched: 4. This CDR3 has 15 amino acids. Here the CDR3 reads CASSTGQGVNYGYTF. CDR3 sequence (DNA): TGTGCCAGCAGCACGGGACAGGGGGTGAACTATGGCTACACCTTC. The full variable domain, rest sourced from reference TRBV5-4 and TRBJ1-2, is ETGVTQSPTHLIKTRGQQVTLRCSSQSGHNTVSWYQQALGQGPQFIFQYYREEENGRGNFPPRFSGLQFPNYSSELNVNALELDDSALYLCASSTGQGVNYGYTFGSGTRLTVV.

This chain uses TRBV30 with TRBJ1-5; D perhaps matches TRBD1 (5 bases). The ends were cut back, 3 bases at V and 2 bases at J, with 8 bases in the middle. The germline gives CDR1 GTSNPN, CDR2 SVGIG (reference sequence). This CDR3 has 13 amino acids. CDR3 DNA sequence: TGTGCCTGGAGCCAGGGCGGCAATCAGCCCCAGCATTTT. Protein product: CAWSQGGNQPQHF.

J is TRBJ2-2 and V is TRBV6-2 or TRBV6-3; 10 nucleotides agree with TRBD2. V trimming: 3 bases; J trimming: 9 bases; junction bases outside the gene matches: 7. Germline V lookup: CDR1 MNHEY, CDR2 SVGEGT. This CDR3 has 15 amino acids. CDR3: CASSYLAGEGRELFF. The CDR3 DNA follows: TGTGCCAGCAGTTATCTAGCGGGAGAGGGTCGGGAGCTGTTTTTT.

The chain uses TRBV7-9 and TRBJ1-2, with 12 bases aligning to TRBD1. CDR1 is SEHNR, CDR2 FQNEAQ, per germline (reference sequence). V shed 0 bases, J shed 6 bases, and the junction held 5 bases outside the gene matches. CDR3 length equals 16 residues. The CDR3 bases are TGTGCCAGCAGCTTAGCATCCGGGACAGGGGGCAATGGCTACACCTTC. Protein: CASSLASGTGGNGYTF.

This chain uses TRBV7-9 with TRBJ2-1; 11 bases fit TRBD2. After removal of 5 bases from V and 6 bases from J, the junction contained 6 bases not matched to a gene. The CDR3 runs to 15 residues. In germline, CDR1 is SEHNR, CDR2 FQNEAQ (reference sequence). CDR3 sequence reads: CASSPLAGGGNEQFF. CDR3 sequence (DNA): TGTGCCAGCAGCCCTCTAGCGGGAGGCGGCAATGAGCAGTTCTTC.

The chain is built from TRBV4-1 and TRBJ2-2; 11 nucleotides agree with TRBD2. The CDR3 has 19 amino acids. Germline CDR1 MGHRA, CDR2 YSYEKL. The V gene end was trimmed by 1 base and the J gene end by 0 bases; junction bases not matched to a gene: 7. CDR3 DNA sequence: TGCGCCAGCAGCCAAGGACCCCTTAGCGGGAGGGCGAACACCGGGGAGCTGTTTTTT. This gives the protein CASSQGPLSGRANTGELFF.

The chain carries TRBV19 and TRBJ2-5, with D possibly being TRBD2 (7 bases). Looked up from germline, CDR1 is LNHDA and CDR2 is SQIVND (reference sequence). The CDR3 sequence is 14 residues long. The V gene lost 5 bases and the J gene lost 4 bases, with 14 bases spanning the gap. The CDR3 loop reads CASSPQGRGETQYF. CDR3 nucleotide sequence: TGTGCCAGTAGTCCCCAGGGGAGGGGAGAGACCCAGTACTTC.

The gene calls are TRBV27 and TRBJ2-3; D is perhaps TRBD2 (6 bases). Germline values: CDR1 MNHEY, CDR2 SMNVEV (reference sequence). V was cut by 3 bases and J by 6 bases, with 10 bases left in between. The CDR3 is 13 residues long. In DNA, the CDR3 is TGTGCCAGCAGTTTGACCCGGGAGGATACGCAGTATTTT. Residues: CASSLTREDTQYF.